The 18 T cell receptor beta chains in this list originate from one sample, sequenced in a study of T cell repertoires in cytomegalovirus infection (dated by TCRdb to between 2018 and 2020). Read against the paper, the sample's treatment or condition label means: in vitro stimulation with specific CMV peptide epitopes to enrich CMV-specific T cells. Antigen specificity for these receptors is unknown. Instrument used: Illumina HiSeq 1500. TCRdb reanalyzed the raw reads on its own, using fastp at Q25 for trimming and MiXCR for clone calling, and kept in-frame beta chains. Each record represents a unique CDR3 protein, reported with the most common genes and DNA among its rows. The sample has about 830,000 distinct CDR3 sequences on record, roughly 33% of them singletons. In total, the top ten clones hold 12% of the sample. The input for sequencing was cultured CD8+ T cells from PBMCs, taken from culture after CMV antigen stimulation. The origin of the receptors is a human donor in good health (CMV status not recorded). Some clones in this sample may be carry-over from other donors' samples.

Only a few counts were recorded for this clonotype. The chain couples TRBV6-2 or TRBV6-3 to TRBJ2-3; no firm D call. Germline V lookup: CDR1 MNHEY, CDR2 SVGEGT. The CDR3 is made up of 18 amino acids. Trimming stripped 0 bases from V and 2 bases from J, with 18 bases between. The CDR3 region is CASSYSTSVESSTDTQYF. CDR3 DNA sequence: TGTGCCAGCAGTTACTCGACGTCCGTCGAATCGTCCACAGATACGCAGTATTTT.

This clonotype has just a few counts. The rearrangement joins TRBV20-1 to TRBJ2-7; TRBD2 matches at 14 bases. Germline V gives CDR1 DFQATT, CDR2 SNEGSKA (reference sequence). Unmatched junction bases numbered 11, after V lost 4 bases and J lost 0 bases. CDR3 size: 18 residues. This CDR3 is CSAKGTSGGGYSSYEQYF. The CDR3 DNA is TGCAGTGCTAAGGGGACTAGCGGGGGCGGCTATAGCTCCTACGAGCAGTACTTC.

Only a few counts were recorded for this clonotype. The chain links TRBV7-8 to TRBJ2-7, with 10 nucleotides matching TRBD2. After removal of 5 bases from V and 0 bases from J, the junction contained 16 bases not matched to a gene. CDR3 size: 19 residues. Germline V gene data show CDR1 as SGHVS and CDR2 as FQNEAQ. The CDR3 DNA reads as TGTGCCAGCAGCCATCTGGGCGGGCTAGCGGGGGAAAACTCCTACGAGCAGTACTTC. Translating gives CASSHLGGLAGENSYEQYF.

This clonotype has a handful of counts. Here the CDR3 DNA reads TGTGCCAGCGCCTACGGACCCCAAGCTTTCTTT. It yields the protein CASAYGPQAFF. The chain carries TRBV28 and TRBJ1-1; no clear D gene. With 8 bases removed from V and 9 bases from J, the gap between germline ends came to 13 bases. Germline values: CDR1 MDHEN, CDR2 SYDVKM. This CDR3 has 11 amino acids.

As DNA, the CDR3 is TGTGCCAGTACGTACCGGGGCGATGGCTACACCTTC. Translating it yields CASTYRGDGYTF. The chain links TRBV19 to TRBJ1-2; D may be TRBD1 (5 bases). V was trimmed by 7 bases and J by 6 bases, leaving 12 bases between them. This CDR3 spans 12 amino acids. Germline CDR1 reads LNHDA; CDR2 reads SQIVND (reference sequence).

This clonotype occurred a few times. V and J are TRBV9 and TRBJ2-1; TRBD1 matches 8 bases. CDR3 size: 14 residues. CDR1 and CDR2 (germline): SGDLS, YYNGEE. V dropped 0 bases and J dropped 13; count of bases not matched to a gene: 9. This chain's CDR3 is CASSVGGRGPPQFF. The CDR3, as DNA: TGTGCCAGCAGCGTAGGCGGCAGGGGGCCCCCCCAGTTCTTC. Full variable domain (outside the CDR3, taken from reference TRBV9 and TRBJ2-1): DSGVTQTPKHLITATGQRVTLRCSPRSGDLSVYWYQQSLDQGLQFLIQYYNGEERAKGNILERFSAQQFPDLHSELNLSSLELGDSALYFCASSVGGRGPPQFFGPGTRLTVL.

This clonotype was seen a handful of times. The chain links TRBV19 to TRBJ2-7, with D possibly being TRBD2 (7 bases). Trimming removed 3 bases from V and 2 bases from J, with 14 bases in between. Germline V CDR1 and CDR2: LNHDA, SQIVND (reference sequence). This CDR3 has 15 amino acids. This CDR3 is CASSMGGLPTYEQYF. The CDR3 nucleotides read TGTGCCAGTAGTATGGGGGGGCTCCCTACCTACGAGCAGTACTTC.

This clonotype has a count of ten or more. The chain employs TRBV4-1 and TRBJ2-2; D remains unclear. The germline V gene encodes CDR1 MGHRA and CDR2 YSYEKL. Trimming pared 3 bases from V and 0 bases from J, leaving 11 bases between. The CDR3 is 16 residues long. The CDR3 region has the DNA TGCGCCAGCAGCCACCCGGAGAATCCGAACACCGGGGAGCTGTTTTTT. This codes for CASSHPENPNTGELFF.

This clonotype was seen a few times. The chain is built from TRBV27 and TRBJ2-3, with a tentative D call TRBD1 (5 bases). This CDR3 is built from 15 residues. V was clipped by 5 bases and J by 5 bases, with 17 bases between them. Germline CDR1 MNHEY, CDR2 SMNVEV (reference sequence). The CDR3 sequence is CASSPKARARDTQYF. The CDR3 coding sequence is TGTGCCAGCAGTCCTAAGGCCAGGGCGAGAGATACGCAGTATTTT.

This clonotype was seen more than once but under ten times. V usage is TRBV11-2 and J usage is TRBJ2-1, with 7 positions matching TRBD1. This CDR3 contains 15 residues. The junction had 7 bases not matched to a gene; V was cut back by 8 bases and J by 0 bases. CDR1 is SGHAT and CDR2 is FQNNGV in the germline V gene. The CDR3 loop is CASGQAPSSYNEQFF. The CDR3, as DNA: TGTGCCAGCGGACAGGCCCCAAGCTCCTACAATGAGCAGTTCTTC.

The chain links TRBV4-1 to TRBJ1-1; the D is unclear. Germline lookup yields CDR1 MGHRA and CDR2 YSYEKL. V lost 0 bases and J lost 3, with 8 bases in between. This CDR3 is built from 14 residues. The CDR3 coding sequence is TGCGCCAGCAGCCAAGAAGGGTTGGACACTGAAGCTTTCTTT. Amino acids: CASSQEGLDTEAFF.

This clonotype was recorded a few times. V gene TRBV12-5 combines with J gene TRBJ1-1, with D unresolved. Germline V gene lookup returns CDR1 LGHNT and CDR2 FRNRAP. This CDR3 contains 15 residues. The V end lost 0 bases, the J end lost 1 base, and 9 bases lay between the germline ends. Here the CDR3 DNA reads TGTGCTAGTGGTTTGGTATCTTACGGGAACACTGAAGCTTTCTTT. Translation: CASGLVSYGNTEAFF.

V is TRBV10-1 and J is TRBJ2-1; TRBD1 is a possible D gene (6 bases). The V end was cut by 0 bases, the J end by 10 bases, with 13 bases between. This CDR3 has 14 amino acids. Germline CDR1 reads WNHNN; CDR2 reads SYGVQD (reference sequence). The DNA of the CDR3 is TGCGCCAGCAGTGAGTCCCCACAGGGAAGGGAGCAGTTCTTC. It yields the protein CASSESPQGREQFF.

The chain combines TRBV7-9 with TRBJ1-3; D call uncertain. The CDR3 contains 11 residues. V dropped 11 bases and J dropped 0 bases, with 5 bases sitting between them. From germline, CDR1 is SEHNR and CDR2 FQNEAQ (reference sequence). In DNA form, the CDR3 reads TGTGCCGAAGACTCTGGAAACACCATATATTTT. Protein product: CAEDSGNTIYF.

This clonotype showed up just a few times. The genes are TRBV2 and TRBJ1-2; D ambiguous. Germline V gene lookup returns CDR1 SNHLY and CDR2 FYNNEI. The CDR3 is 13 amino acids. With 11 bases removed from V and 2 bases from J, the gap between germline ends came to 15 bases. The DNA for the CDR3 is TGTGCCCTTTCCCTGGGTTTGAACTATGGCTACACCTTC. It is translated as CALSLGLNYGYTF.

This clonotype was picked up a small number of times. The V call is TRBV7-3, the J call TRBJ2-1, with 14 bases identical to TRBD2. CDR1 and CDR2 (germline): SGHTA, FQGTGA. V lost 5 bases, J lost 8 bases, and 5 bases stayed unmatched. The CDR3 is 15 amino acids. The CDR3 reads CASSHGTSGGYEQFF. CDR3 nucleotide sequence: TGTGCCAGCAGCCACGGGACTAGCGGGGGCTATGAGCAGTTCTTC.

The V gene is TRBV3-1, the J gene TRBJ2-1; perhaps TRBD2 as D (5 bases). The V end was cut by 1 base, the J end by 4 bases, with 14 bases between. This CDR3 comprises 16 residues. Germline V gene sequence: CDR1 LGHDT, CDR2 YNNKEL (reference sequence). The CDR3, as DNA: TGTGCCAGCAGCCAAGGCTCGGGGTCGATGTACAATGAGCAGTTCTTC. It is translated as CASSQGSGSMYNEQFF.

Many counts were recorded for this clonotype. In nucleotides, the CDR3 is TGTGCCACCAGTCCGAGGACAGGGGTTGGGACCGGGGAGCTGTTTTTT. Translating gives CATSPRTGVGTGELFF. The chain recombines TRBV24-1 with TRBJ2-2, with 9 bases that match TRBD1. The CDR3 contains 16 residues. The V segment lost 6 bases and the J segment 5 bases; nucleotides outside the gene matches: 9. CDR1 is KGHDR and CDR2 is SFDVKD in the germline V gene.